This is a list of T cell receptor beta chains from one sample in a study of T cell responses to AZD1222 COVID-19 vaccine. Method: immunoSEQ multiplex PCR; TCRdb's copy keeps in-frame clones and lacks some. The sample lists roughly 66,000 clones, approximately 90% occurring once. The material sequenced was peripheral blood, taken 28 days after the second dose of the MenACWY control vaccine. These receptors all stem from an adult who received the MenACWY meningococcal vaccine as a control. CDR3s include the opening cysteine and the closing phenylalanine or tryptophan. D genes are given only for firm matches. Clone size is not always given. Where it is, it says once, few, many or a class for expanded clones.

d_gene: NA
j_gene: TRBJ1-1
abundance: NA
len: 14
v_gene: TRBV5-1
CDR3nt: TGCGCCAGCAGCGGAAGCCAGGGAGGAACTGAAGCTTTCTTT
CDR3aa: CASSGSQGGTEAFF

d_gene: TRBD1
j_gene: TRBJ2-1
abundance: NA
len: 13
v_gene: TRBV29-1
CDR3nt: TGCAGCGTGAGGGGACAGGGGGGCAATGAGCAGTTCTTC
CDR3aa: CSVRGQGGNEQFF

d_gene: TRBD1
j_gene: TRBJ2-7
abundance: NA
len: 13
v_gene: TRBV18
CDR3nt: TGTGCCAGCTCTGGACAGGGCTCCTACGAGCAGTACTTC
CDR3aa: CASSGQGSYEQYF

d_gene: NA
j_gene: TRBJ2-2
abundance: NA
len: 14
v_gene: TRBV28
CDR3nt: TGTGCCAGCAGGGCGGGGCTATACACCGGGGAGCTGTTTTTT
CDR3aa: CASRAGLYTGELFF

d_gene: NA
j_gene: TRBJ1-5
abundance: NA
len: 12
v_gene: TRBV28
CDR3nt: TGTGCCAGCAGTTTTACTAATCAGCCCCAGCATTTT
CDR3aa: CASSFTNQPQHF

d_gene: NA
j_gene: TRBJ1-4
abundance: NA
len: 13
v_gene: TRBV27
CDR3nt: TGTGCCAGCAGTTTAGGGCTCGCCGAAAAACTGTTTTTT
CDR3aa: CASSLGLAEKLFF

d_gene: TRBD2
j_gene: TRBJ2-3
abundance: NA
len: 13
v_gene: TRBV27
CDR3nt: TGTGCCAGCAGAGCGGGAGGCACAGATACGCAGTATTTT
CDR3aa: CASRAGGTDTQYF

d_gene: NA
j_gene: TRBJ1-1
abundance: NA
len: 15
v_gene: TRBV19
CDR3nt: TGTGCCAGTAGTCCCTCGACAGATACGAACACTGAAGCTTTCTTT
CDR3aa: CASSPSTDTNTEAFF

d_gene: NA
j_gene: TRBJ1-5
abundance: NA
len: 17
v_gene: TRBV7-2
CDR3nt: TGTGCCAGCAGCTTATGGGGGACCTCGGGGAGCAATCAGCCCCAGCATTTT
CDR3aa: CASSLWGTSGSNQPQHF

d_gene: NA
j_gene: TRBJ2-7
abundance: NA
len: 15
v_gene: TRBV30
CDR3nt: TGTGCCTGGAGTTTCTTAGGGGGGAGCTCCTACGAGCAGTACTTC
CDR3aa: CAWSFLGGSSYEQYF

d_gene: NA
j_gene: TRBJ1-5
abundance: few
len: 16
v_gene: TRBV7-2
CDR3nt: TGTGCCAGCAGCTTAGATCCTTGGGGGATAGAGCAGCCCCAGCATTTT
CDR3aa: CASSLDPWGIEQPQHF

d_gene: NA
j_gene: TRBJ1-3
abundance: NA
len: 12
v_gene: TRBV28
CDR3nt: TGTGCCAGCAGTTTCTCTGGCGGGACCATATATTTT
CDR3aa: CASSFSGGTIYF

d_gene: NA
j_gene: TRBJ1-2
abundance: NA
len: 13
v_gene: TRBV28
CDR3nt: TGTGCCAGCAGTTTTTGGGGTGTCTATGGCTACACCTTC
CDR3aa: CASSFWGVYGYTF

d_gene: TRBD2
j_gene: TRBJ2-1
abundance: NA
len: 17
v_gene: TRBV4-1
CDR3nt: TGCGCCAGCACCCCCTTCGGTAGCGGGAGTGCCTACAATGAGCAGTTCTTC
CDR3aa: CASTPFGSGSAYNEQFF

d_gene: TRBD1
j_gene: TRBJ2-3
abundance: once
len: 15
v_gene: TRBV11-3
CDR3nt: TGTGCCAGCAGCACCGGGACAGGGGTTCCAGATACGCAGTATTTT
CDR3aa: CASSTGTGVPDTQYF

d_gene: NA
j_gene: TRBJ1-4
abundance: NA
len: 19
v_gene: TRBV21-1
CDR3nt: TGTGCCAGCAGCAGGGGGGGGGAGTCGTGCCGCCACCCTAATGAAAAACTGTTTTTT
CDR3aa: CASSRGGESCRHPNEKLFF

d_gene: NA
j_gene: TRBJ1-1
abundance: NA
len: 14
v_gene: TRBV28
CDR3nt: TGTGCCAGCAGTTCCACGGACGGTCGCACTGAAGCTTTCTTT
CDR3aa: CASSSTDGRTEAFF

d_gene: TRBD1
j_gene: TRBJ2-3
abundance: NA
len: 14
v_gene: TRBV19
CDR3nt: TGTGCCAGTAGTATCTTGACAGGGGAAGATACGCAGTATTTT
CDR3aa: CASSILTGEDTQYF

d_gene: TRBD1
j_gene: TRBJ1-4
abundance: NA
len: 13
v_gene: TRBV5-5
CDR3nt: TGTGCCAGCAGCTTCGGGGACAGTGAAAAACTGTTTTTT
CDR3aa: CASSFGDSEKLFF

d_gene: NA
j_gene: TRBJ1-1
abundance: once
len: 16
v_gene: TRBV5-1
CDR3nt: TGCGCCAGCAGCCCCACGCCCGGACAGCAAAACACTGAAGCTTTCTTT
CDR3aa: CASSPTPGQQNTEAFF

d_gene: TRBD1
j_gene: TRBJ2-7
abundance: NA
len: 14
v_gene: TRBV6-5
CDR3nt: TGTGCCAGCAGTTTCGACAGGGGGGCGTACGAGCAGTACTTC
CDR3aa: CASSFDRGAYEQYF

d_gene: NA
j_gene: TRBJ2-1
abundance: NA
len: 16
v_gene: TRBV4-3
CDR3nt: TGCGCCAGCAGCCAAGTCGGGATTCGCTCCTACAATGAGCAGTTCTTC
CDR3aa: CASSQVGIRSYNEQFF

d_gene: TRBD2
j_gene: TRBJ2-5
abundance: once
len: 16
v_gene: TRBV6-5
CDR3nt: TGTGCCAGCAGTTCTCGACTAGCGGGGGGGCAAGAGACCCAGTACTTC
CDR3aa: CASSSRLAGGQETQYF

d_gene: NA
j_gene: TRBJ2-4
abundance: NA
len: 16
v_gene: TRBV11-2
CDR3nt: TGTGCCAGCAGCTTGGGACTGGTCCTAGCCAAAAACATTCAGTACTTC
CDR3aa: CASSLGLVLAKNIQYF

d_gene: NA
j_gene: TRBJ1-3
abundance: NA
len: 13
v_gene: TRBV29-1
CDR3nt: TGCAGCGCATCGTCGACTGATGGAAACACCATATATTTT
CDR3aa: CSASSTDGNTIYF

d_gene: NA
j_gene: TRBJ1-5
abundance: NA
len: 14
v_gene: TRBV4-1
CDR3nt: TGCGCCAGCAGCCATGAGGGGTCTTATCAGCCCCAGCATTTT
CDR3aa: CASSHEGSYQPQHF

d_gene: TRBD2
j_gene: TRBJ2-5
abundance: NA
len: 15
v_gene: TRBV6-2/TRBV6-3
CDR3nt: TGTGCCAGCAGTTACGACAAGCGGGGTTCGGAGACCCAGTACTTC
CDR3aa: CASSYDKRGSETQYF

d_gene: NA
j_gene: TRBJ1-3
abundance: NA
len: 12
v_gene: TRBV28
CDR3nt: TGTGCCAGCAGTTCTCCCCTAAACACCATATATTTT
CDR3aa: CASSSPLNTIYF

d_gene: NA
j_gene: TRBJ2-7
abundance: NA
len: 12
v_gene: TRBV11-2
CDR3nt: TGTGCCAGCAGCTTGGTGGACTACGAGCAGTACTTC
CDR3aa: CASSLVDYEQYF

d_gene: NA
j_gene: TRBJ2-1
abundance: NA
len: 14
v_gene: TRBV18
CDR3nt: TGTGCCAGCTCACAGGGGAGCTCCTACAATGAGCAGTTCTTC
CDR3aa: CASSQGSSYNEQFF

d_gene: TRBD1
j_gene: TRBJ1-5
abundance: NA
len: 15
v_gene: TRBV7-2
CDR3nt: TGTGCCAGCAGCCCGAGGACAGGGAGAGGTCAGCCCCAGCATTTT
CDR3aa: CASSPRTGRGQPQHF

d_gene: TRBD1
j_gene: TRBJ1-5
abundance: NA
len: 14
v_gene: TRBV10-3
CDR3nt: TGTGCCATCAGTGAAGAGACAGGGATGGGGCCCCAGCATTTT
CDR3aa: CAISEETGMGPQHF

d_gene: NA
j_gene: TRBJ1-4
abundance: NA
len: 16
v_gene: TRBV7-9
CDR3nt: TGTGCCAGCAGCTTCGGCGCTACTGCAACTAATGAAAAACTGTTTTTT
CDR3aa: CASSFGATATNEKLFF

d_gene: NA
j_gene: TRBJ1-2
abundance: NA
len: 15
v_gene: TRBV6-5
CDR3nt: TGTGCCAGCAGTATTTCCGGGACACCGAACTATGGCTACACCTTC
CDR3aa: CASSISGTPNYGYTF

d_gene: TRBD1
j_gene: TRBJ2-7
abundance: few
len: 13
v_gene: TRBV7-2
CDR3nt: TGTGCCAGCAGCTCGGGACAGGGGAGGGAGCAGTACTTC
CDR3aa: CASSSGQGREQYF

d_gene: NA
j_gene: TRBJ2-7
abundance: few
len: 14
v_gene: TRBV25-1
CDR3nt: TGTGCCAGCAGTGAGCCGGGCACCTCCTACGAGCAGTACTTC
CDR3aa: CASSEPGTSYEQYF

d_gene: NA
j_gene: TRBJ2-5
abundance: NA
len: 11
v_gene: TRBV12-3/TRBV12-4
CDR3nt: TGTGCCAGCAGTTCAAAAGAGACCCAGTACTTC
CDR3aa: CASSSKETQYF

d_gene: TRBD1
j_gene: TRBJ1-2
abundance: NA
len: 14
v_gene: TRBV3-1/TRBV3-2
CDR3nt: TGTGCCAGCAGCCTCCGGGACAGTAACTATGGCTACACCTTC
CDR3aa: CASSLRDSNYGYTF

d_gene: NA
j_gene: TRBJ1-1
abundance: NA
len: 14
v_gene: TRBV3-1/TRBV3-2
CDR3nt: TGTGCCAGCAGCCAAGATGAGGGATGGACTGAAGCTTTCTTT
CDR3aa: CASSQDEGWTEAFF

d_gene: NA
j_gene: TRBJ1-5
abundance: once
len: 15
v_gene: TRBV19
CDR3nt: TGTGCCAGTAGTAGTCAGGGGCGCGGCAATCAGCCCCAGCATTTT
CDR3aa: CASSSQGRGNQPQHF

d_gene: TRBD1
j_gene: TRBJ2-7
abundance: NA
len: 15
v_gene: TRBV6-5
CDR3nt: TGTGCCAGCAGGAAGCAGGGGGTTAGCTCCTACGAGCAGTACTTC
CDR3aa: CASRKQGVSSYEQYF

d_gene: NA
j_gene: TRBJ2-7
abundance: NA
len: 15
v_gene: TRBV2
CDR3nt: TGTGCCAGCACTCAAGATGGGTACAGTAGTTACGAGCAGTACTTC
CDR3aa: CASTQDGYSSYEQYF

d_gene: TRBD1
j_gene: TRBJ2-3
abundance: NA
len: 16
v_gene: TRBV3-1/TRBV3-2
CDR3nt: TGTGCCAGCAGCCAATTGACAGGGGGCGGCACAGATACGCAGTATTTT
CDR3aa: CASSQLTGGGTDTQYF

d_gene: TRBD1
j_gene: TRBJ1-5
abundance: NA
len: 16
v_gene: TRBV23-1
CDR3nt: TGCGCCAGCAGTCAGCCCCAGGGGGCCTTAGGTCAGCCCCAGCATTTT
CDR3aa: CASSQPQGALGQPQHF